This passage covers 26 T cell receptor beta chains from one sample sequenced in a study of T cells after yellow fever vaccination. TCRdb re-called the 5' RACE reads with MiXCR, one entry per CDR3 protein. The sample includes 620,000 or so distinct CDR3 sequences, less than 20% of them seen just once. Sample: PBMCs, taken less than 6 days after the first yellow fever vaccination. The receptors derive from a man younger than 35 who received the YFV17D yellow fever vaccine.

This clonotype came up a few times. The V call is TRBV27, the J call TRBJ2-7; D gene uncertain. This CDR3 is built from 14 residues. V dropped 0 bases and J dropped 5 bases, with 11 bases sitting between them. In germline, CDR1 is MNHEY, CDR2 SMNVEV (reference sequence). The CDR3: CASSLSVDPHEQYV. The CDR3 region has the DNA TGTGCCAGCAGTTTATCGGTCGATCCCCACGAGCAGTACGTC.

This clonotype was detected only a few times. The chain uses TRBV6-1 and TRBJ2-7, with no clear D. Germline values: CDR1 MNHNS, CDR2 SASEGT. The length of the CDR3 is 17 residues. Deletions cut 7 bases from V and 2 bases from J, with 24 bases between. The CDR3 nucleotides read TGTGCCAGCACCCCGATCCCGTCGGCCTACGCGACCTACGAGCAGTACTTC. Amino acids: CASTPIPSAYATYEQYF.

This clonotype occurred a few times. The rearrangement links TRBV5-1 to TRBJ1-2; perhaps TRBD1 as D (6 bases). This CDR3 comprises 14 residues. V shed 4 bases and J shed 4 bases, with 14 bases lying between them. Germline CDR1 and CDR2: SGHRS and YFSETQ. Here the CDR3 reads CASSGLTGAYGYTF. CDR3 nucleotides: TGCGCCAGCAGCGGATTGACAGGTGCCTATGGCTACACCTTC.

V gene TRBV6-1 combines with J gene TRBJ2-5, with 11 bases fitting TRBD2. V lost 5 bases to trimming and J lost 9 bases; unmatched junction nucleotides: 14. The length of the CDR3 is 16 residues. Germline V gene data show CDR1 as MNHNS and CDR2 as SASEGT. The CDR3 region has the DNA TGTGCCAGCAGTCAAACTAGCGGGGGATCAAAGCCGGCCCAGTACTTC. It yields the protein CASSQTSGGSKPAQYF.

This clonotype was recorded a few times. The chain joins TRBV11-3 to TRBJ2-1; D not resolved. Trimming left V 0 bases short and J 10 bases short, with 10 bases between. This CDR3 has 13 amino acids. Per germline, CDR1 SGHNT and CDR2 YENEEA. The CDR3 loop is CASSLDQITEQFF. CDR3 in DNA: TGTGCCAGCAGCTTAGATCAAATCACCGAGCAGTTCTTC.

The chain has TRBV11-3 and TRBJ2-1; TRBD2 is a possible D gene (5 bases). CDR3 length: 14 residues. CDR1 SGHNT and CDR2 YENEEA come from the germline V gene. Trimming stripped 5 bases from V and 5 bases from J, with 13 bases between. Here the CDR3 reads CASSRDGVDNEQFF. In nucleotides, the CDR3 is TGTGCCAGCAGCCGAGACGGGGTAGACAATGAGCAGTTCTTC. Full variable domain (missing parts from reference TRBV11-3 and TRBJ2-1): EAGVVQSPRYKIIEKKQPVAFWCNPISGHNTLYWYLQNLGQGPELLIRYENEEAVDDSQLPKDRFSAERLKGVDSTLKIQPAELGDSAVYLCASSRDGVDNEQFFGPGTRLTVL.

This clonotype was observed a handful of times. An end of the junction differs from the germline gene, which may be a read error. The V call is TRBV12-5, the J call TRBJ1-2; tentatively, D is TRBD1 (6 bases). The CDR3 contains 13 residues. Germline loops: CDR1 LGHNT, CDR2 FRNRAP. CDR3 protein: CASGLDSYYGYTF. Written as DNA, the CDR3 is TGTGCTAGTGGGTTGGACAGTTACTATGGCTACACCTTC. Variable domain in full (rest from reference TRBV12-5 and TRBJ1-2): DARVTQTPRHKVTEMGQEVTMRCQPILGHNTVFWYRQTMMQGLELLAYFRNRAPLDDSGMPKDRFSAEMPDATLATLKIQPSEPRDSAVYFCASGLDSYYGYTFGSGTRLTVV.

This clonotype showed up many times. CDR3 coding DNA: TGTGCCAGCAGTAGCGGACTAGCGGGGGGCCAAGAGACCCAGTACTTC. Amino acid sequence: CASSSGLAGGQETQYF. This sequence joins TRBV7-2 and TRBJ2-5; 14 positions agree with TRBD2. This CDR3 spans 16 amino acids. Germline CDR1 and CDR2: SGHTA and FQGNSA. Trimming took 6 bases from V and 1 from J; bases not matched to a gene: 4.

This clonotype has at least ten counts. The J gene is TRBJ2-5, the V gene TRBV7-6; no clear D. The CDR3 consists of 14 residues. Trimming took 4 bases from V and 1 from J, leaving 10 bases between them. Germline CDR1 and CDR2: SGHVS and FNYEAQ. The CDR3 loop is CASSYTDSQETQYF. In DNA form, the CDR3 reads TGTGCCAGCAGCTACACAGACTCCCAAGAGACCCAGTACTTC.

The chain uses TRBV20-1 and TRBJ1-1; no reliable D call. V was clipped by 8 bases and J by 2 bases, with 12 bases between them. This CDR3 region has 12 residues. The germline CDR1 and CDR2 sequences are DFQATT and SNEGSKA (reference sequence). CDR3 bases: TGCAGTAGTCTCCTCGGCAACACTGAAGCTTTCTTT. Translating it yields CSSLLGNTEAFF.

This clonotype came up a few times. The J gene is TRBJ2-3, the V gene TRBV10-3, with D possibly being TRBD2 (6 bases). V was cut by 2 bases and J by 3 bases, with 15 bases left in between. The V gene's germline CDR1 is ENHRY and CDR2 SYGVKD. CDR3 length: 16 residues. The CDR3 loop reads CAISEAGTPRTDTQYF. Here the CDR3 DNA reads TGTGCCATCAGTGAGGCCGGGACTCCGAGGACAGATACGCAGTATTTT.

The CDR3 reads CASSALSGGSYEQYV. The CDR3 DNA reads as TGCGCCAGCAGTGCTCTTAGCGGGGGGTCCTACGAGCAGTACGTC. The chain carries TRBV10-2 and TRBJ2-7; 10 bases align to TRBD2. The germline V gene has CDR1 WSHSY and CDR2 SAAADI. The CDR3 contains 15 residues. J lost 1 base, V lost 4 bases, and 4 bases had no gene match.

CDR3 bases: TGCAGTGCTAGAGCCCCCTCAGCGGAGTCCTACAATGAGCAGTTCTTC. As protein: CSARAPSAESYNEQFF. This sequence joins TRBV20-1 and TRBJ2-1, with a possible D match to TRBD2 (5 bases). CDR1 is DFQATT, CDR2 SNEGSKA, per germline (reference sequence). This CDR3 comprises 16 residues. V lost 1 base, J lost 1 base, and 14 bases lay in between.

The rearrangement joins TRBV28 to TRBJ2-2; no firm D call. The V end lost 2 bases, the J end lost 4 bases, and 8 bases lay between the germline ends. This CDR3 comprises 14 residues. Germline assignment: CDR1 MDHEN and CDR2 SYDVKM. CDR3 nucleotides: TGTGCCAGCAGTTTACCCGCAGTCACCGGGGAGCTGTTTTTT. It encodes CASSLPAVTGELFF.

The chain links TRBV28 to TRBJ1-1; D not resolved. Trimming removed 10 bases at V and 0 bases at J, with 9 bases between. This CDR3 spans 12 amino acids. Germline values: CDR1 MDHEN, CDR2 SYDVKM. The CDR3 spells CATGAMNTEAFF. As DNA, the CDR3 is TGTGCCACCGGAGCTATGAACACTGAAGCTTTCTTT.

The chain carries TRBV12-3 or TRBV12-4 and TRBJ1-2; D possibly corresponds to TRBD1 (6 bases). The CDR3 covers 15 residues. Trimming cost V 2 bases and J 5 bases, with 15 bases left between them. CDR3 nucleotides: TGTGCCAGCAGTTTATTGGGGGGGGCGAGGTATGGCTACACCTTC. Translated, it gives CASSLLGGARYGYTF.

The chain is built from TRBV29-1 and TRBJ2-2; D assignment may be TRBD1 or TRBD2 (5 bases each). CDR3 length equals 16 residues. Germline CDR1 and CDR2: SQVTM and ANQGSEA. With 3 bases removed from V and 2 bases from J, the gap between germline ends came to 16 bases. CDR3 residues: CSVEGDSRINTGELFF. Here the CDR3 DNA reads TGCAGCGTTGAGGGGGATAGTCGAATTAACACCGGGGAGCTGTTTTTT.

This clonotype was observed a few times. This sequence joins TRBV6-4 and TRBJ2-7; D gene ambiguous. Trimming left V 6 bases short and J 2 bases short, with 14 bases between. Germline values: CDR1 MRHNA, CDR2 SNTAGT. The length of the CDR3 is 14 residues. The chain's CDR3 is CASRGLRKTYEQYF. CDR3 DNA: TGTGCCAGCAGAGGGTTGAGGAAAACCTACGAGCAGTACTTC.

This clonotype was seen at least ten times. In DNA, the CDR3 is TGCGCCAGCAGCGAACAGGTTTCTCTTGAGCAGTTCTTC. This sequence encodes CASSEQVSLEQFF. The chain recombines TRBV5-1 with TRBJ2-1, with a tentative D call TRBD1 (5 bases). From germline, CDR1 is SGHRS and CDR2 YFSETQ. Trimming pared 4 bases from V and 9 bases from J, leaving 14 bases between. The CDR3 totals 13 residues.

The chain joins TRBV15 to TRBJ1-2; D ambiguous. The V end was cut by 0 bases, the J end by 6 bases, with 11 bases between. In germline, CDR1 is LNHNV, CDR2 YYDKDF (reference sequence). CDR3 size: 14 residues. DNA of the CDR3: TGTGCCACCAGCAGAGATGCTCAGGCTGATGGCTACACCTTC. It encodes CATSRDAQADGYTF. The full variable domain, in which reference TRBV15 and TRBJ1-2 provide the parts outside the CDR3, is DAMVIQNPRYQVTQFGKPVTLSCSQTLNHNVMYWYQQKSSQAPKLLFHYYDKDFNNEADTPDNFQSRRPNTSFCFLDIRSPGLGDTAMYLCATSRDAQADGYTFGSGTRLTVV.

The chain joins TRBV9 to TRBJ1-6, with D possibly being TRBD1 (6 bases). V gave up 0 bases and J gave up 9 bases, with 13 bases separating them. The germline V gene encodes CDR1 SGDLS and CDR2 YYNGEE. CDR3 length equals 15 residues. CDR3 loop: CASSVEGQGSSPLHF. CDR3 bases: TGTGCCAGCAGCGTAGAAGGGCAGGGGAGTTCACCCCTCCACTTT. The full variable domain, rest sourced from reference TRBV9 and TRBJ1-6, is DSGVTQTPKHLITATGQRVTLRCSPRSGDLSVYWYQQSLDQGLQFLIQYYNGEERAKGNILERFSAQQFPDLHSELNLSSLELGDSALYFCASSVEGQGSSPLHFGNGTRLTVT.

This clonotype was counted a few times. The chain joins TRBV7-9 to TRBJ2-3, with D hard to call. The ends were cut back, 5 bases at V and 2 bases at J, with 8 bases in the middle. Germline CDR1 SEHNR, CDR2 FQNEAQ (reference sequence). This CDR3 contains 13 residues. As DNA, the CDR3 is TGTGCCAGCAGCCAGGACCCCACAGATACGCAGTATTTT. Encoded protein: CASSQDPTDTQYF.

This clonotype was observed a few times. The DNA for the CDR3 is TGTGCCACCCGGGGCCCGTCGACAGATACGCAGTATTTT. This sequence encodes CATRGPSTDTQYF. V gene TRBV12-3 or TRBV12-4 combines with J gene TRBJ2-3; D possibly matches TRBD1 or TRBD2 (5 bases each). The V and J ends lost 10 bases and 3 bases respectively, with 14 bases between them. There are 13 residues in the CDR3.

V and J are TRBV12-3 or TRBV12-4 and TRBJ2-1; the D gene could be TRBD1 or TRBD2 (5 bases each). CDR3 length equals 15 residues. Trimming removed 8 bases at V and 2 bases at J, with 16 bases between. CDR3 nucleotide sequence: TGTGCCAGCGCACGTCCGATGGGGGCCTACAATGAGCAGTTCTTC. Translating gives CASARPMGAYNEQFF.

The chain combines TRBV9 with TRBJ1-2; D unclear. Germline-derived CDR1 and CDR2 are SGDLS and YYNGEE. The CDR3 runs 14 residues. V was trimmed by 0 bases and J by 6 bases, leaving 12 bases between them. CDR3 coding DNA: TGTGCCAGCAGCGTAGGGGCAGGATGGGATGGCTACACCTTC. Encoded protein: CASSVGAGWDGYTF.

This clonotype was seen a handful of times. The chain has TRBV28 and TRBJ2-7; maybe TRBD1 (6 bases). Germline loops: CDR1 MDHEN, CDR2 SYDVKM. The CDR3 sequence is 14 residues long. The ends were cut back, 0 bases at V and 7 bases at J, with 13 bases in the middle. The CDR3 region has the DNA TGTGCCAGCAGTTTATGGAGACAGGCCGGGGAGCAGTACTTC. Amino acid sequence: CASSLWRQAGEQYF.